What follows is one T cell receptor beta chain and its context. The V and J ends lost 5 bases and 4 bases, in that order; junction bases with no gene match: 7. This CDR3 is built from 16 residues. Germline CDR1 and CDR2: SGHTA and FQGNSA. The record originates from a study of cytomegalovirus exposure and HLA in healthy donors. The study ran its PCR with 60 Vbeta and 13 Jbeta primers. Measured with immunoSEQ multiplex PCR; TCRdb has only the in-frame clones, and not every one. The table includes 150,000 or so clones, about 80% detected once. Sample: PBMCs. This sequence was found in a male donor in good health and CMV-seronegative. This chain joins TRBV7-2 and TRBJ2-5; 13 positions match TRBD2. The CDR3 spells CASSPGTSGDGETQYF. CDR3 nucleotides: TGTGCCAGCAGCCCAGGGACTAGCGGGGACGGAGAGACCCAGTACTTC.